These 15 T cell receptor beta chains originate from one sample sequenced in a study of identical twins. TCRdb reprocessed the 5' RACE reads via MiXCR and lists one record per CDR3 protein. The sample lists about 530,000 distinct CDR3 sequences; approximately 20% were seen once. In addition, the sample was reused for a study of yellow fever vaccine responses in identical twins.

The sequenced material came from CD4+ T cells sorted from blood. These receptors were taken from a woman between 18 and 29 years old in good health.

CDR3 sequence: CATSDPRTGKETQYF. DNA of the CDR3: TGTGCCACCAGTGATCCTCGGACAGGGAAAGAGACCCAGTACTTC. The chain combines TRBV24-1 with TRBJ2-5; 8 bases fit TRBD1. Germline loops: CDR1 KGHDR, CDR2 SFDVKD. This CDR3 is 15 amino acids long. Losses at the gene ends were 3 bases for V and 3 bases for J; bases not matched to a gene: 5.

V and J are TRBV7-9 and TRBJ2-3; D gene unclear. CDR3 size: 16 residues. Germline CDR1 and CDR2: SEHNR and FQNEAQ (reference sequence). V gave up 4 bases and J gave up 1 base, with 15 bases separating them. CDR3 nucleotide sequence: TGTGCCAGCAGCTCGTCTGGGGAAAAGGGCACAGATACGCAGTATTTT. This translates into CASSSSGEKGTDTQYF.

This chain links TRBV2 with TRBJ2-5; no firm D call. Germline lookup yields CDR1 SNHLY and CDR2 FYNNEI. This CDR3 contains 11 residues. Trimming took off 7 bases at V and 5 bases at J, with 8 bases between the two ends. This CDR3 is CASMGSETQYF. CDR3 nucleotide sequence: TGTGCCAGCATGGGGTCGGAGACCCAGTACTTC. The whole variable domain, filled in from reference TRBV2 and TRBJ2-5, reads EPEVTQTPSHQVTQMGQEVILRCVPISNHLYFYWYRQILGQKVEFLVSFYNNEISEKSEIFDDQFSVERPDGSNFTLKIRSTKLEDSAMYFCASMGSETQYFGPGTRLLVL.

The rearrangement links TRBV20-1 to TRBJ1-1; 8 nucleotides agree with TRBD1. This CDR3 is 14 amino acids long. Germline-derived CDR1 and CDR2 are DFQATT and SNEGSKA (reference sequence). V was pared by 4 bases and J by 2 bases, with 6 bases of the junction left unmatched. Here the CDR3 reads CSAKDRAINTEAFF. CDR3 in DNA: TGCAGTGCTAAGGACAGGGCGATCAACACTGAAGCTTTCTTT.

This chain connects TRBV10-3 to TRBJ1-2; D is undetermined. CDR1 and CDR2 from the germline V gene are ENHRY and SYGVKD. Trimming removed 3 bases from V and 7 bases from J, with 9 bases in between. This CDR3 spans 12 amino acids. The CDR3 nucleotides are TGTGCCATCAGTGACGGAGATTCTGGCTACACCTTC. This translates into CAISDGDSGYTF.

In its sample, this clonotype was seen once. The chain combines TRBV5-1 with TRBJ1-1; possible D gene TRBD1, 5 bases. This CDR3 contains 14 residues. V was trimmed by 2 bases and J by 1 base, leaving 9 bases between them. CDR1 SGHRS and CDR2 YFSETQ come from the germline V gene. For the CDR3, the DNA is TGCGCCAGCAGCTTCGGGGCCGCGAACACTGAAGCTTTCTTT. This codes for CASSFGAANTEAFF.

The chain couples TRBV12-3 or TRBV12-4 to TRBJ2-2, with D perhaps given as TRBD1 or TRBD2 (5 bases each). This CDR3 is 15 amino acids long. The germline V and J ends were trimmed by 2 bases and 3 bases, with 10 bases remaining between them. CDR3 sequence reads: CASSLYGTHTGELFF. CDR3 DNA sequence: TGTGCCAGCAGTTTATATGGGACCCACACCGGGGAGCTGTTTTTT.

V gene TRBV11-2 combines with J gene TRBJ2-1; D is perhaps TRBD2 (5 bases). Germline CDR1 and CDR2: SGHAT and FQNNGV. This CDR3 contains 18 residues. V lost 5 bases, J lost 0 bases, and 20 bases lay in between. CDR3 loop: CASSPPSVLAGSYNEQFF. DNA of the CDR3: TGTGCCAGCAGCCCCCCCTCCGTCCTAGCAGGCTCCTACAATGAGCAGTTCTTC.

This chain connects TRBV4-1 to TRBJ2-7, with 14 bases lining up with TRBD2. The CDR3 consists of 16 residues. V lost 2 bases to trimming and J lost 5 bases; unmatched junction nucleotides: 5. Germline loops: CDR1 MGHRA, CDR2 YSYEKL. The CDR3 DNA reads TGCGCCAGCAGCCAACCGGGACTAGCGGGAGTCCACGAGCAGTACTTC. Residues: CASSQPGLAGVHEQYF.

This clonotype was picked up a small number of times. The chain is built from TRBV10-1 and TRBJ2-1; tentatively, D is TRBD1 (5 bases). The ends were cut back, 3 bases at V and 4 bases at J, with 10 bases in the middle. In germline, CDR1 is WNHNN, CDR2 SYGVQD (reference sequence). This CDR3 comprises 14 residues. The CDR3 is CASSDGQGYNEQFF. In DNA form, the CDR3 reads TGCGCCAGCAGTGATGGGCAGGGATACAATGAGCAGTTCTTC.

This clonotype was seen only a few times. The chain recombines TRBV4-2 with TRBJ1-5, with D uncertain. Germline CDR1 and CDR2: LGHNA and YNFKEQ. Trimming took 1 base from V and 8 from J, leaving 24 bases between them. This CDR3 is 18 amino acids long. The CDR3 spells CASSQVVYVGSRPEPQHF. DNA of the CDR3: TGTGCCAGCAGCCAAGTTGTTTACGTGGGGTCTCGACCAGAGCCCCAGCATTTT.

The chain is built from TRBV3-1 and TRBJ2-1; possible D gene TRBD2, 6 bases. The CDR3 totals 13 residues. CDR1 is LGHDT and CDR2 is YNNKEL in the germline V gene (reference sequence). V dropped 0 bases and J dropped 11 bases, with 11 bases sitting between them. CDR3 bases: TGTGCCAGCAGCCAAGATCGACTAGGGAAGCAGTTCTTC. The encoded protein is CASSQDRLGKQFF.

The chain has TRBV5-1 and TRBJ2-5, with 8 nucleotides matching TRBD1. The V gene end was trimmed by 3 bases and the J gene end by 5 bases; junction bases not matched to a gene: 3. Germline V gene data show CDR1 as SGHRS and CDR2 as YFSETQ. The CDR3 is 13 amino acids. CDR3 protein: CASSYRGMETQYF. CDR3 in DNA: TGCGCCAGCAGCTACAGGGGGATGGAGACCCAGTACTTC.

This chain links TRBV12-5 with TRBJ2-7, with 10 bases identical to TRBD1. CDR3 size: 18 residues. V shed 2 bases, J shed 2 bases, and the junction held 12 bases outside the gene matches. CDR1 LGHNT and CDR2 FRNRAP come from the germline V gene. The chain's CDR3 is CASGLTTGTGVWTYEQYV. CDR3 coding DNA: TGTGCTAGTGGTTTGACCACCGGGACAGGGGTATGGACCTACGAGCAGTACGTC.

In its sample, this clonotype was seen a few times. The chain joins TRBV2 to TRBJ2-7; D is unresolved. This CDR3 comprises 13 residues. V dropped 1 base and J dropped 4 bases, with 8 bases sitting between them. Looked up from germline, CDR1 is SNHLY and CDR2 is FYNNEI. CDR3 in amino acids: CASSEEFRYEQYF. CDR3 coding DNA: TGTGCCAGCAGTGAAGAGTTCAGATACGAGCAGTACTTC.